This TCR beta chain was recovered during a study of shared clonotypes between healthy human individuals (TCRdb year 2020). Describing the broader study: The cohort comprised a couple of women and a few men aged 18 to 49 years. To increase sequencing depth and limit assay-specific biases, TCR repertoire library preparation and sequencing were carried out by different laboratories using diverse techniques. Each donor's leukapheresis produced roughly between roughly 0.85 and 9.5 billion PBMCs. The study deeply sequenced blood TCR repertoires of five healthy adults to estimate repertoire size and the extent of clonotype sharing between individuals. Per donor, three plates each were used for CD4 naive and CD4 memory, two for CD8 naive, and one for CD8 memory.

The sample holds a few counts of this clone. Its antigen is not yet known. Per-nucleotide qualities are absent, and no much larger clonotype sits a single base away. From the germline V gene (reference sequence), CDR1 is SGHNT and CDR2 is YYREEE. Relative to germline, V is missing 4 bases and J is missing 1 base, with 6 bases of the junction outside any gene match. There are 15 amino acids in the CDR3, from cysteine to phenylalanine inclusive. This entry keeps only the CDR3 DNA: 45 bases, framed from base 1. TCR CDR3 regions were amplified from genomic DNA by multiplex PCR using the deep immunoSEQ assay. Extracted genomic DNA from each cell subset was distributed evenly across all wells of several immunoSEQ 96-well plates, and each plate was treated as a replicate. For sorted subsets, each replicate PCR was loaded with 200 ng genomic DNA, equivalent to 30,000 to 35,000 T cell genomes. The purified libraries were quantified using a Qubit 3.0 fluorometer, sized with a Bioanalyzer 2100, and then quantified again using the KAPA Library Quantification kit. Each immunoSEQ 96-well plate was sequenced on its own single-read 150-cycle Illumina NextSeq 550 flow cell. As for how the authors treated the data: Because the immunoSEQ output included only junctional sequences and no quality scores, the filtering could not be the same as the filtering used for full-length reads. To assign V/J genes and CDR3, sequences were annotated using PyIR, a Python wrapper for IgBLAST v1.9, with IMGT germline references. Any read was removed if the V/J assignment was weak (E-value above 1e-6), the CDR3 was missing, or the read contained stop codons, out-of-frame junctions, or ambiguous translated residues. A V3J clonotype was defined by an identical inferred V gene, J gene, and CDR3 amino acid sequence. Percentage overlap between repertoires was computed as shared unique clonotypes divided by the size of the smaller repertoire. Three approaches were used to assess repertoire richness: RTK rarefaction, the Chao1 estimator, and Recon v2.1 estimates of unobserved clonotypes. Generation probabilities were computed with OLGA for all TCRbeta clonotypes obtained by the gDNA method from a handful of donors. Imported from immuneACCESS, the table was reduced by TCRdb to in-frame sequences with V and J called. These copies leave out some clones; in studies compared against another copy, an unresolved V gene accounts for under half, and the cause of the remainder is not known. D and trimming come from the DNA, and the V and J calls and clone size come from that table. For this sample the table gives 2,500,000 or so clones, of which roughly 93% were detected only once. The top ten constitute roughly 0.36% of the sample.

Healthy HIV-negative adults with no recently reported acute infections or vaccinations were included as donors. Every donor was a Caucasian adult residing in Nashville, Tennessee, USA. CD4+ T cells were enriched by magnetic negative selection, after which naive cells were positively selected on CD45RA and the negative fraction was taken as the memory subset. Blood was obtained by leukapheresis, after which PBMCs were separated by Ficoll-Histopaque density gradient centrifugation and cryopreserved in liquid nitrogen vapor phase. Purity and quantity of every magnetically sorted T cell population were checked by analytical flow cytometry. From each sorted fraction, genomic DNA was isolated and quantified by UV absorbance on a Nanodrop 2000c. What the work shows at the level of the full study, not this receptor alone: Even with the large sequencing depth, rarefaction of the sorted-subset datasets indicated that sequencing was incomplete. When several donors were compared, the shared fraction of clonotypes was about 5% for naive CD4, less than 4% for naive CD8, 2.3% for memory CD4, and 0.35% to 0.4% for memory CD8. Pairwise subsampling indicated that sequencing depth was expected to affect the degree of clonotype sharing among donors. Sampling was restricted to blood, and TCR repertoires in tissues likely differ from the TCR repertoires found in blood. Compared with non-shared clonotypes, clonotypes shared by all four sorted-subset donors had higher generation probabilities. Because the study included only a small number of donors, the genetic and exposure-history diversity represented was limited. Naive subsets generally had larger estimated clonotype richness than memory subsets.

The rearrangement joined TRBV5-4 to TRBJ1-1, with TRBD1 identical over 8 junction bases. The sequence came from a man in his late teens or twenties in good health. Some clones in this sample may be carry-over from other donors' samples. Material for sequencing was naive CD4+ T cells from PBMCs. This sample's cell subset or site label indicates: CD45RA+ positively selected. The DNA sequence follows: TGTGCCAGCAGCGCACCACAGGGGGAGAACACTGAAGCTTTCTTT. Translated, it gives CASSAPQGENTEAFF.